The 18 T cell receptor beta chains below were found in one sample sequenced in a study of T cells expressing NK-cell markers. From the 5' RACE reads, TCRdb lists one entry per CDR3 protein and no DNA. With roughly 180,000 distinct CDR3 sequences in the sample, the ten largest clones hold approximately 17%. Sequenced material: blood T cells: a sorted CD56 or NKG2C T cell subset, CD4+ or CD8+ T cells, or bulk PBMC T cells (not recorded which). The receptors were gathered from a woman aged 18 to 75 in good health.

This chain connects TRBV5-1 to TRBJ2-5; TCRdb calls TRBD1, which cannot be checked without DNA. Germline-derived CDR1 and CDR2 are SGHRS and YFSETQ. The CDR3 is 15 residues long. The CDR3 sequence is CASSPTGNLQETQYF.

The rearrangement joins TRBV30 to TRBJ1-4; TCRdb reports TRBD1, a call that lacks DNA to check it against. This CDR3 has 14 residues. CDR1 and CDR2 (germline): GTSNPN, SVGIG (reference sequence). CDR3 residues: CAWEGARGNEKLFF.

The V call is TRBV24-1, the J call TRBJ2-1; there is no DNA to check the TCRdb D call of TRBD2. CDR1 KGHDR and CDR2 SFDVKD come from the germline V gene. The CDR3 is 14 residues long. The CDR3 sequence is CATSDLLAGNEQFF.

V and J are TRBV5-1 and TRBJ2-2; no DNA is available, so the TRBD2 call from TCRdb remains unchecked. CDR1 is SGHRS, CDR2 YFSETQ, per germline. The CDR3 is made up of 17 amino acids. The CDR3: CASSLWSAGSGSGELFF.

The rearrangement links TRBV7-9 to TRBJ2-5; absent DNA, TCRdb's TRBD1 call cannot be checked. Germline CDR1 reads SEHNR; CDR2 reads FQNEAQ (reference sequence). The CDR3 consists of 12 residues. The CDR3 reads CASGGIQETQYF.

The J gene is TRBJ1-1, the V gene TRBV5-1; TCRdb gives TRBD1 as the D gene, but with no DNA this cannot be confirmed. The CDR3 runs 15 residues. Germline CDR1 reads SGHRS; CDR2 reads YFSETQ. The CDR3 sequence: CASSEPTGVNTEAFF.

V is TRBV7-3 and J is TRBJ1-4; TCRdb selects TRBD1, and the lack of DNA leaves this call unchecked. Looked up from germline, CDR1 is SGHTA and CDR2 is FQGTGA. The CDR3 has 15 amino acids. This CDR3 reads CASSLMGTPGEKLFF. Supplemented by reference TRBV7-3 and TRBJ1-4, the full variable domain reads GAGVSQTPSNKVTEKGKYVELRCDPISGHTALYWYRQSLGQGPEFLIYFQGTGAADDSGLPNDRFFAVRPEGSVSTLKIQRTERGDSAVYLCASSLMGTPGEKLFFGSGTQLSVL.

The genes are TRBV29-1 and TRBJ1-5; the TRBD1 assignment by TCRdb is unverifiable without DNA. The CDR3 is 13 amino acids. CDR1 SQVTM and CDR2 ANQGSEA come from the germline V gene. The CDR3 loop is CSVAGSRDQPQHF.

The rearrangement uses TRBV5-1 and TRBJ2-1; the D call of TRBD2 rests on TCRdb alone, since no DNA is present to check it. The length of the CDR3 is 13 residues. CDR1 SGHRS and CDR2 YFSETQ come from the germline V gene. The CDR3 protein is CASRGLANNEQFF.

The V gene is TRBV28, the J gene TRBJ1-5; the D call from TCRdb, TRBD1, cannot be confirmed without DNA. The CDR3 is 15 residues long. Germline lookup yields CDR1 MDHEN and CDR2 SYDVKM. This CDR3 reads CASSTADRLNQPQHF. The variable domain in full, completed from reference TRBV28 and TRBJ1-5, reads DVKVTQSSRYLVKRTGEKVFLECVQDMDHENMFWYRQDPGLGLRLIYFSYDVKMKEKGDIPEGYSVSREKKERFSLILESASTNQTSMYLCASSTADRLNQPQHFGDGTRLSIL.

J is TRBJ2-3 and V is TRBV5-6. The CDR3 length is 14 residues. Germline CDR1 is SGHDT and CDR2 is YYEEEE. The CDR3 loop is CASSLNVGSDTQYF.

CDR3 sequence reads: CAAGGGGKGNEQFF. The chain couples TRBV29-1 to TRBJ2-1; TCRdb gives TRBD2 as the D gene, but with no DNA this cannot be confirmed. The length of the CDR3 is 14 residues. Germline V gene data show CDR1 as SQVTM and CDR2 as ANQGSEA.

The CDR3 sequence is CASSRESPGREQYF. The V gene is TRBV4-1, the J gene TRBJ2-7; the TRBD1 assignment by TCRdb is unverifiable without DNA. CDR3 size: 14 residues. The V gene's germline CDR1 is MGHRA and CDR2 YSYEKL.

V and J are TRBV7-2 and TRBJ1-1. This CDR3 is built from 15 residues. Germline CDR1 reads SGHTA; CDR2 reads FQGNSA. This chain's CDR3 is CASSVHSGVNTEAFF. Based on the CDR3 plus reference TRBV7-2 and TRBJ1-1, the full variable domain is GAGVSQSPSNKVTEKGKDVELRCDPISGHTALYWYRQSLGQGLEFLIYFQGNSAPDKSGLPSDRFSAERTGGSVSTLTIQRTQQEDSAVYLCASSVHSGVNTEAFFGQGTRLTVV.

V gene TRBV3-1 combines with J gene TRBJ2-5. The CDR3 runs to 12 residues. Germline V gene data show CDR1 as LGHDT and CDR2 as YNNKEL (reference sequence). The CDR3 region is CASSQFQETQYF.

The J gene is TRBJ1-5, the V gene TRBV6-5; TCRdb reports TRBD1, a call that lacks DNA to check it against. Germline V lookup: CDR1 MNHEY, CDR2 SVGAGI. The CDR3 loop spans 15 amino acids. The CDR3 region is CASSYSFRGQQPQHF.

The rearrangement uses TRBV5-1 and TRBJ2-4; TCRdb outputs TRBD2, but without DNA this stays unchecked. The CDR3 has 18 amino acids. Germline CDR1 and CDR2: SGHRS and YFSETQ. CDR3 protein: CASSFGLRPSPPKNIQYF.

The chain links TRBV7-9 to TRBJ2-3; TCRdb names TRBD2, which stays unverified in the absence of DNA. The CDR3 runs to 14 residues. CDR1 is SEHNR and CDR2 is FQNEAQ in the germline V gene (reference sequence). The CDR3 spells CASSLPGTPYTQYF.